The 6 T cell receptor beta chains reported below all come from one sample, sequenced in a study of blood T cell repertoires in COVID-19. Sequenced by immunoSEQ multiplex PCR; TCRdb stores in-frame clones only, minus some. The sample lists some 130,000 clones; around 73% were seen once. The specimen was peripheral blood. These receptors all come from a man between 60 and 75 years old who had recovered from COVID-19.

The chain couples TRBV27 to TRBJ1-2, with a possible D match to TRBD1 (6 bases). V was shortened by 3 bases and J by 14 bases, with 19 bases between the two germline ends. Germline lookup yields CDR1 MNHEY and CDR2 SMNVEV (reference sequence). This CDR3 region has 13 residues. This chain's CDR3 is CASSFLQGPEMTF. DNA of the CDR3: TGTGCCAGCAGTTTCCTACAGGGCCCAGAGATGACCTTC.

The rearrangement joins TRBV11-2 to TRBJ2-3; a weak D match, TRBD2 (6 bases). CDR1 is SGHAT and CDR2 is FQNNGV in the germline V gene. V gave up 5 bases and J gave up 8 bases, with 20 bases separating them. The CDR3 runs 15 residues. The CDR3 sequence is CASSPPTRLGGTQYF. Here the CDR3 DNA reads TGTGCCAGCAGCCCACCGACTAGGTTGGGCGGTACGCAGTATTTT.

The CDR3 sequence is CAIRQGGNQPQHF. In DNA, the CDR3 is TGTGCCATCAGACAGGGGGGCAATCAGCCCCAGCATTTT. V gene TRBV10-3 combines with J gene TRBJ1-5; 8 bases map to TRBD1. The CDR3 contains 13 residues. Trimming cost V 6 bases and J 2 bases; bases outside gene matches: 0. The germline V gene has CDR1 ENHRY and CDR2 SYGVKD.

In this sample, this clone turned up a few times. The genes are TRBV10-3 and TRBJ2-1, with a possible D match to TRBD2 (5 bases). Per germline, CDR1 ENHRY and CDR2 SYGVKD. Trimming removed 8 bases from V and 0 bases from J, with 17 bases in between. This CDR3 comprises 16 residues. CDR3 DNA sequence: TGTGCCATCGGGAGCGGTTACCGGTCCTCCTACAATGAGCAGTTCTTC. Protein product: CAIGSGYRSSYNEQFF.

The chain has TRBV7-2 and TRBJ2-3; 7 bases map to TRBD1. The V gene's germline CDR1 is SGHTA and CDR2 FQGNSA. V lost 5 bases, J lost 1 base, and 3 bases stayed unmatched. The CDR3 sequence is 14 residues long. The CDR3 reads CASSIDRGTDTQYF. For the CDR3, the DNA is TGTGCCAGCAGCATAGACAGGGGCACAGATACGCAGTATTTT.

The V gene is TRBV19, the J gene TRBJ2-1; 10 bases fit TRBD2. The V gene's germline CDR1 is LNHDA and CDR2 SQIVND (reference sequence). The J segment lost 4 bases and the V segment lost 7 bases, leaving 7 bases of the junction unmatched. This CDR3 has 15 residues. The CDR3 nucleotides read TGTGCCAGTAAACTAGCGGGGATGCAGTACAATGAGCAGTTCTTC. Translating it yields CASKLAGMQYNEQFF.